The clone carrying this T cell receptor beta chain was recorded only once. No antigen is known for it. Sequencing was performed with immunoSEQ multiplex PCR; in TCRdb, only in-frame clones are kept and a portion is missing. The sample contains 200,000 to 300,000 clones, 85% to 95% of which appear only once. The entry originates in a study of T cell responses to AZD1222 COVID-19 vaccine. The CDR3 extends over 12 amino acids. V was trimmed by 3 bases and J by 11 bases, leaving 11 bases between them. The study's findings and limits: Spike-wide coverage was observed for vaccine-associated CD4 TCRs, with dominant responses at 160-218 and 743-854.

The sequence was obtained from an adult in good health. This material consisted of peripheral blood, taken on day 0 of AZD1222 vaccination. The rearrangement joins TRBV12-3 or TRBV12-4 to TRBJ2-4; TRBD1 or TRBD2 may be the D gene (5 bases each). The CDR3 DNA reads TGTGCCAGCAGTTTTGAAACGGGGCTTCAGTACTTC. Its translation: CASSFETGLQYF.